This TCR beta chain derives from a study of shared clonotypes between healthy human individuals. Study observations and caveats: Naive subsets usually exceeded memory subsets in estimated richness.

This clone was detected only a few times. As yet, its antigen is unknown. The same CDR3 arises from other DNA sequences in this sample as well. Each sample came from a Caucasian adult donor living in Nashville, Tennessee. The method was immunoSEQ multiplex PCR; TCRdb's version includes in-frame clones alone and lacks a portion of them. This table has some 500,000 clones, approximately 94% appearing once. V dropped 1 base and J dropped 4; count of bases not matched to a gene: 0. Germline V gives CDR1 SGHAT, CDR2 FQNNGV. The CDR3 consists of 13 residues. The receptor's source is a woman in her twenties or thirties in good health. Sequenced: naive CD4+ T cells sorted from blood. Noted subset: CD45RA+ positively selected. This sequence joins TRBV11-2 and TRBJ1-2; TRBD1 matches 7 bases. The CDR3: CASSLGDSYGYTF. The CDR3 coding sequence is TGTGCCAGCAGCTTAGGGGACAGCTATGGCTACACCTTC.